This T cell receptor beta chain was captured by sequencing in a study of blood T cell repertoires in COVID-19. Study overall: The United States, Italy and Spain were the sources of the acute and convalescent COVID-19 samples. In each case, the material was cDNA or gDNA derived from T cells, B-cell-depleted T cells, or PBMCs.

Original processing methods: Amplification from reference gene primers served as the basis for estimated nucleated cell counts. Data came from immunoSEQ multiplex PCR; TCRdb stores just in-frame clones and leaves some out. The V and J calls and clone size come from that table; D and trimming were worked out from the DNA. The sample lists roughly 290,000 clones, roughly 90% occurring once. Ages ranged from about 18 to 89 years, with residence in 20 to 30 US areas. In germline, CDR1 is SEHNR, CDR2 FQNEAQ (reference sequence). The CDR3 runs to 14 residues. Trimming removed 7 bases from V and 2 bases from J; junction bases left unmatched: 8.

Sequenced material: PBMCs or T cells enriched from blood (not recorded which). The receptor was isolated from a woman between 18 and 30 years old with acute COVID-19. The chain combines TRBV7-9 with TRBJ2-7, with 7 nucleotides matching TRBD1. The CDR3 reads CASMQTTGPYEQYF. The CDR3 DNA follows: TGTGCCAGCATGCAAACGACAGGGCCCTACGAGCAGTACTTC.